The entry below gives a single T cell receptor beta chain sequence along with its context. No antigen is known for it. This CDR3 region has 13 residues. Germline trimming cut 5 bases from V and 3 bases from J; bases unmatched to any gene: 2. The data are from a study of Ad26.COV2.S vaccination and SARS-CoV-2 variants. Findings of the study overall: It is possible that the TCR breadth and depth analyses underestimated the total T cell responses. Participants given vaccine showed non-spike TCR breadth similar to that of placebo recipients. Substantial breadth was reported for post-vaccination spike-specific CD8+ and CD4+ T cells.

Clones were sequenced by immunoSEQ multiplex PCR, and TCRdb holds only the in-frame ones, with some missing. The sample lists just over 350,000 clones; 92% were seen once. This chain uses TRBV12-3 or TRBV12-4 with TRBJ2-7, with 9 bases fitting TRBD1. The receptor was isolated from a human donor who had recovered from COVID-19. The material sequenced was peripheral blood, taken after recovery from COVID-19. CDR3 sequence reads: CASSTGGVYEQYF. The CDR3 DNA is TGTGCCAGCAGTACAGGGGGCGTCTACGAGCAGTACTTC.